The sample holds many counts of the clone carrying this TCR beta chain. The data originate from a study of molecular identifiers for immune sequencing clone quantification. Trimming took off 4 bases at V and 3 bases at J, with 7 bases between the two ends. This CDR3 region has 12 residues. The germline V gene encodes CDR1 ENHRY and CDR2 SYGVKD. TCRdb analysed the PCR reads with MiXCR anew, one entry per CDR3 protein. The table records 40,000 to 45,000 distinct CDR3 sequences, less than 20% of them present only once. This chain joins TRBV10-3 and TRBJ2-7; D ambiguous. The sample comprised naive CD8+ T cells from blood, with Jurkat cell RNA spiked in. Subset here: FACS-sorted CD8+CD4-CCR7+CD45RA+ naive T cells. This TCR came from a human donor in good health. Some libraries in this study had Jurkat cell RNA spiked in. In DNA form, the CDR3 reads TGTGCCATCAGTGCATCGAACTACGAGCAGTACTTC. Protein sequence: CAISASNYEQYF.